These 25 T cell receptor beta chains share one sample of origin, sequenced in a study of response to subunit inactivated influenza vaccine (dated by TCRdb to the late 2010s). Libraries came from RT-PCR. Instrument on record: Illumina HiSeq 2500. TCRdb trimmed public reads at Q25 via fastp, called clones via MiXCR and kept in-frame beta chains. Records with the same CDR3 protein are collapsed into one entry carrying the most frequent genes and DNA. The table for this sample lists more than 700,000 distinct CDR3 sequences; around 21% of them were counted only once. The top ten constitute about a tenth of the sample. The sample here was PBMCs from blood, taken about 5 days after vaccination. The receptors shown here come from a man aged 50 or older who received an inactivated influenza vaccine. Donor details come from another sample of the same person, matched by shared clones.

This clonotype was recorded at least ten times. The rearrangement uses TRBV6-6 and TRBJ2-1; D unresolved. The CDR3 has 13 residues. Trimming removed 6 bases at V and 2 bases at J, with 8 bases between. The germline gives CDR1 MNHNY, CDR2 SVGAGI (reference sequence). CDR3 nucleotide sequence: TGTGCCAGCAGCTTCACTGCCTACAATGAGCAGTTCTTC. The encoded protein is CASSFTAYNEQFF.

The V gene is TRBV6-5, the J gene TRBJ2-1, with 8 bases that match TRBD2. V lost 2 bases, J lost 6 bases, and 6 bases stayed unmatched. Germline V CDR1 and CDR2: MNHEY, SVGAGI. The CDR3 runs 15 residues. CDR3 in amino acids: CASSYAAGASNEQFF. The CDR3, as DNA: TGTGCCAGCAGTTACGCAGCGGGGGCAAGCAATGAGCAGTTCTTC.

J is TRBJ2-7 and V is TRBV20-1, with 7 bases aligning to TRBD1. The CDR3 length is 12 residues. Trimming removed 7 bases from V and 5 bases from J; junction bases left unmatched: 8. CDR1 is DFQATT, CDR2 SNEGSKA, per germline (reference sequence). The CDR3 sequence: CSVKRGQDEQYF. CDR3 bases: TGCAGTGTTAAAAGGGGGCAAGACGAGCAGTACTTC.

This clonotype has just a few counts. The chain links TRBV7-9 to TRBJ2-1; TRBD1 matches 9 bases. V shed 5 bases, J shed 16 bases, and the junction held 15 bases outside the gene matches. This CDR3 comprises 14 residues. The V gene's germline CDR1 is SEHNR and CDR2 FQNEAQ (reference sequence). CDR3 region: CASSTILLRDRDFF. Written as DNA, the CDR3 is TGTGCCAGCAGCACTATTTTGCTCCGGGACAGGGATTTCTTC.

This clonotype appeared a few times. The chain links TRBV11-2 to TRBJ2-5; 7 bases are shared with TRBD2. Germline lookup yields CDR1 SGHAT and CDR2 FQNNGV. This CDR3 region has 16 residues. V trimming: 1 base; J trimming: 4 bases; junction bases outside the gene matches: 9. The CDR3 loop reads CASSLGIGGGSETQYF. The CDR3 region has the DNA TGTGCCAGCAGCTTAGGGATTGGGGGGGGGTCAGAGACCCAGTACTTC.

This clonotype was observed a handful of times. This chain links TRBV5-5 with TRBJ1-1; 7 positions agree with TRBD1. V lost 0 bases to trimming and J lost 0 bases; unmatched junction nucleotides: 8. This CDR3 has 17 amino acids. Germline CDR1 SGHKS, CDR2 YYEKEE (reference sequence). The CDR3 here is CASSLVGTVLMNTEAFF. The CDR3 DNA is TGTGCCAGCAGCTTGGTGGGGACAGTGCTCATGAACACTGAAGCTTTCTTT.

This chain links TRBV12-3 or TRBV12-4 with TRBJ2-2; 15 bases line up with TRBD2. V lost 6 bases and J lost 7; bases outside the gene matches: 9. The CDR3 contains 17 residues. The CDR3 DNA reads as TGTGCCAGCAGCAAACTAGGACTAGCGGGAGGGGTCGGGGAGCTGTTTTTT. As protein: CASSKLGLAGGVGELFF.

This clonotype was recorded a few times. V and J are TRBV10-3 and TRBJ1-2, with D unresolved. CDR3 length: 15 residues. Germline V gene sequence: CDR1 ENHRY, CDR2 SYGVKD. Deletions cut 7 bases from V and 2 bases from J, with 17 bases between. For the CDR3, the DNA is TGTGCCATCACCCCCCGACTCCAGAACAACTATGGCTACACCTTC. Translation gives CAITPRLQNNYGYTF.

This clonotype has just a few counts. This chain uses TRBV7-2 with TRBJ2-2; possible D gene TRBD1, 5 bases. This CDR3 has 16 residues. V was trimmed by 3 bases and J by 1 base, leaving 12 bases between them. Germline V CDR1 and CDR2: SGHTA, FQGNSA. The CDR3: CASSFPAGWNTGELFF. In nucleotides, the CDR3 is TGTGCCAGCAGCTTTCCGGCAGGGTGGAACACCGGGGAGCTGTTTTTT. Full variable domain (remainder filled in from reference TRBV7-2 and TRBJ2-2): GAGVSQSPSNKVTEKGKDVELRCDPISGHTALYWYRQSLGQGLEFLIYFQGNSAPDKSGLPSDRFSAERTGGSVSTLTIQRTQQEDSAVYLCASSFPAGWNTGELFFGEGSRLTVL.

The sample holds a few counts of this clonotype. The chain combines TRBV6-1 with TRBJ2-3; D may be TRBD1 or TRBD2 (5 bases each). Trimming stripped 6 bases from V and 1 base from J, with 14 bases between. CDR3 size: 15 residues. Germline V gives CDR1 MNHNS, CDR2 SASEGT. The chain's CDR3 is CASSLMGVGTDTQYF. The DNA of the CDR3 is TGTGCCAGCAGCCTTATGGGGGTGGGCACAGATACGCAGTATTTT.

The J gene is TRBJ1-5, the V gene TRBV6-2 or TRBV6-3; TRBD1 matches 7 bases. Germline-derived CDR1 and CDR2 are MNHEY and SVGEGT. The CDR3 totals 15 residues. Germline trimming cut 6 bases from V and 5 bases from J; bases unmatched to any gene: 10. CDR3 amino acids: CASSPRQGVHQPQHF. The CDR3 nucleotides are TGTGCCAGCAGCCCCCGACAGGGAGTGCATCAGCCCCAGCATTTT.

This clonotype was observed a few times. The rearrangement joins TRBV7-9 to TRBJ2-3, with 9 bases that match TRBD2. Germline V lookup: CDR1 SEHNR, CDR2 FQNEAQ (reference sequence). With V trimmed by 5 bases and J by 3 bases, 6 bases remained unmatched. The CDR3 runs 15 residues. This chain's CDR3 is CASSPSGGITDTQYF. For the CDR3, the DNA is TGTGCCAGCAGCCCAAGCGGGGGGATTACAGATACGCAGTATTTT.

This clonotype came up a few times. The V and J genes are TRBV7-9 and TRBJ1-1; D not resolved. This CDR3 region has 15 residues. With 4 bases removed from V and 0 bases from J, the gap between germline ends came to 12 bases. Germline V gene lookup returns CDR1 SEHNR and CDR2 FQNEAQ (reference sequence). Here the CDR3 reads CASSWVVGMNTEAFF. The CDR3 DNA follows: TGTGCCAGCAGCTGGGTGGTGGGGATGAACACTGAAGCTTTCTTT. Full variable domain (outside the CDR3, taken from reference TRBV7-9 and TRBJ1-1): DTGVSQNPRHKITKRGQNVTFRCDPISEHNRLYWYRQTLGQGPEFLTYFQNEAQLEKSRLLSDRFSAERPKGSFSTLEIQRTEQGDSAMYLCASSWVVGMNTEAFFGQGTRLTVV.

The chain couples TRBV10-3 to TRBJ2-7; D is possibly TRBD2 (6 bases). This CDR3 comprises 14 residues. From germline, CDR1 is ENHRY and CDR2 SYGVKD. V lost 10 bases and J lost 4, with 20 bases in between. CDR3 bases: TGTGCCACGGGGGAAGCGACCGTGGTATACGAGCAGTACTTC. Translated: CATGEATVVYEQYF.

The chain combines TRBV7-9 with TRBJ1-2; 7 positions agree with TRBD1. The ends lost 3 bases at V and 6 bases at J; junction bases unmatched: 13. There are 16 residues in the CDR3. In germline, CDR1 is SEHNR, CDR2 FQNEAQ (reference sequence). The CDR3 DNA reads as TGTGCCAGCAGCTTGCATACGACAGGGAAGCGGAATGGCTACACCTTC. Translating it yields CASSLHTTGKRNGYTF.

The chain has TRBV7-2 and TRBJ2-3; tentatively, D is TRBD1 (6 bases). CDR1 and CDR2 (germline): SGHTA, FQGNSA. V lost 4 bases and J lost 4, with 12 bases in between. CDR3 size: 14 residues. This CDR3 is CASSSPAGADTQYF. The CDR3 region has the DNA TGTGCCAGCAGCTCACCGGCAGGGGCAGATACGCAGTATTTT.

This clonotype appeared many times. The chain combines TRBV29-1 with TRBJ2-1; possible D gene TRBD2, 5 bases. With 3 bases removed from V and 8 bases from J, the gap between germline ends came to 8 bases. The length of the CDR3 is 11 residues. CDR1 SQVTM and CDR2 ANQGSEA come from the germline V gene. DNA of the CDR3: TGCAGCGTTGAGGGAGTCGATGAGCAGTTCTTC. Translated: CSVEGVDEQFF.

This clonotype turned up a few times. The V gene is TRBV6-5, the J gene TRBJ1-4; no firm D call. The germline V gene encodes CDR1 MNHEY and CDR2 SVGAGI. The V end was cut by 0 bases, the J end by 6 bases, with 11 bases between. This CDR3 has 15 residues. CDR3 loop: CASSYSGVWDEKLFF. The CDR3 DNA reads as TGTGCCAGCAGTTACTCGGGTGTTTGGGATGAAAAACTGTTTTTT.

This clonotype was detected ten times or more. The chain uses TRBV29-1 and TRBJ2-3, with D possibly being TRBD1 or TRBD2 (5 bases each). CDR1 is SQVTM, CDR2 ANQGSEA, per germline. The V end lost 5 bases, the J end lost 6 bases, and 15 bases lay between the germline ends. This CDR3 comprises 13 residues. CDR3 sequence (DNA): TGCAGCGTTAACTACGGGGCTATCGATACGCAGTATTTT. Its protein product is CSVNYGAIDTQYF.

The chain is built from TRBV5-1 and TRBJ1-1, with 7 positions matching TRBD1. There are 15 residues in the CDR3. Trimming cost V 6 bases and J 1 base; bases outside gene matches: 9. Germline CDR1 is SGHRS and CDR2 is YFSETQ. The CDR3 here is CASNPRQGGNTEAFF. CDR3 nucleotide sequence: TGCGCCAGCAACCCTAGACAGGGTGGGAACACTGAAGCTTTCTTT.

This clonotype was recorded a few times. The chain carries TRBV28 and TRBJ2-5; 7 bases map to TRBD2. This CDR3 has 15 residues. Germline-derived CDR1 and CDR2 are MDHEN and SYDVKM. With V trimmed by 4 bases and J by 0 bases, 5 bases remained unmatched. The CDR3 sequence is CASSYLGGYQETQYF. The CDR3, as DNA: TGTGCCAGCAGTTACCTCGGGGGGTACCAAGAGACCCAGTACTTC. The full variable domain, in which reference TRBV28 and TRBJ2-5 provide the parts outside the CDR3, is DVKVTQSSRYLVKRTGEKVFLECVQDMDHENMFWYRQDPGLGLRLIYFSYDVKMKEKGDIPEGYSVSREKKERFSLILESASTNQTSMYLCASSYLGGYQETQYFGPGTRLLVL.

The CDR3 coding sequence is TGTGCCAGCACAGTGGGGCAGCGAATAGCCAAAAACATTCAGTACTTC. Translation gives CASTVGQRIAKNIQYF. The V call is TRBV6-2 or TRBV6-3, the J call TRBJ2-4, with TRBD1 as a possible D gene (5 bases). This CDR3 region has 16 residues. V lost 7 bases to trimming and J lost 0 bases, with 16 bases between them. CDR1 and CDR2 from the germline V gene are MNHEY and SVGEGT.

This clonotype was picked up a small number of times. This chain connects TRBV7-2 to TRBJ2-1; D unresolved. Trimming stripped 1 base from V and 6 bases from J, with 13 bases between. The CDR3 extends over 15 amino acids. Germline values: CDR1 SGHTA, CDR2 FQGNSA. Here the CDR3 reads CASSLERFGGNEQFF. The CDR3 nucleotides read TGTGCCAGCAGCTTAGAAAGGTTCGGCGGCAATGAGCAGTTCTTC.

The V gene is TRBV19, the J gene TRBJ1-1, with TRBD1 identical over 7 bases. The CDR3 is 14 amino acids. Trimming took 7 bases from V and 4 from J; bases not matched to a gene: 9. CDR1 and CDR2 from the germline V gene are LNHDA and SQIVND (reference sequence). CDR3 in amino acids: CASTRTGMGTEAFF. CDR3 bases: TGTGCCAGTACCCGGACAGGAATGGGCACTGAAGCTTTCTTT.

This clonotype was detected a few times. V usage is TRBV7-2 and J usage is TRBJ1-2; D gene ambiguous. The CDR3 has 14 residues. Germline V gives CDR1 SGHTA, CDR2 FQGNSA. V lost 6 bases, J lost 6 bases, and 17 bases lay in between. CDR3 sequence reads: CASSARAVADGYTF. The CDR3, as DNA: TGTGCCAGCAGTGCTCGGGCAGTCGCGGATGGCTACACCTTC. Filled out from reference TRBV7-2 and TRBJ1-2, the complete variable domain reads GAGVSQSPSNKVTEKGKDVELRCDPISGHTALYWYRQSLGQGLEFLIYFQGNSAPDKSGLPSDRFSAERTGGSVSTLTIQRTQQEDSAVYLCASSARAVADGYTFGSGTRLTVV.